A single sample is the source of the 11 T cell receptor beta chains below, sequenced in a study of T-cell reconstitution after alpha-beta-depleted transplantation in children. Preparation of the TCRbeta library used unique molecular identifiers. TCRdb reprocessed the PCR reads via MiXCR and lists one record per CDR3 protein. The sample shows around 800,000 distinct CDR3 sequences, approximately 15% of them seen only once. The source was PBMCs, mostly from graft donor cells, collected 360 days after TCRalphabeta/CD19-depleted stem cell transplant. The receptors stem from a male patient under 18 who had a stem cell transplant for acute lymphoblastic leukemia, so the T cells may come from the graft donor.

The chain carries TRBV9 and TRBJ2-1; 7 positions agree with TRBD1. V gave up 4 bases and J gave up 5 bases; unmatched junction bases: 9. This CDR3 region has 15 residues. In germline, CDR1 is SGDLS, CDR2 YYNGEE. The CDR3 bases are TGTGCCAGCAGCTCAAGACAGGGTGCCGACAATGAGCAGTTCTTC. It specifies CASSSRQGADNEQFF.

This clonotype has a count of ten or more. J is TRBJ2-2 and V is TRBV29-1, with D hard to call. CDR1 and CDR2 from the germline V gene are SQVTM and ANQGSEA. Trimming took 7 bases from V and 6 from J, leaving 9 bases between them. This CDR3 spans 11 amino acids. CDR3 sequence (DNA): TGCAGCGGGGGTGGGGCCGGGGAGCTGTTTTTT. It is translated as CSGGGAGELFF.

This clonotype has a count of ten or more. V is TRBV7-3 and J is TRBJ2-5; D is uncertain. V dropped 5 bases and J dropped 0 bases, with 10 bases sitting between them. The germline CDR1 and CDR2 sequences are SGHTA and FQGTGA. This CDR3 region has 14 residues. In nucleotides, the CDR3 is TGTGCCAGCAGCATTAGCAGACACCAAGAGACCCAGTACTTC. It encodes CASSISRHQETQYF.

This clonotype has a count of ten or more. The chain has TRBV24-1 and TRBJ1-5; no reliable D call. V was trimmed by 3 bases and J by 6 bases, leaving 5 bases between them. The CDR3 extends over 12 amino acids. Germline V gives CDR1 KGHDR, CDR2 SFDVKD. The CDR3 bases are TGTGCCACCAGTGATGTGGGTCAGCCCCAGCATTTT. This translates into CATSDVGQPQHF.

This clonotype occurred a few times. The V gene is TRBV7-6, the J gene TRBJ1-5; D gene ambiguous. CDR3 length: 15 residues. CDR1 is SGHVS, CDR2 FNYEAQ, per germline. V was clipped by 3 bases and J by 3 bases, with 12 bases between them. The CDR3 protein is CASSLQETSNQPQHF. The CDR3 nucleotides read TGTGCCAGCAGCTTGCAGGAGACCTCCAATCAGCCCCAGCATTTT.

This chain joins TRBV20-1 and TRBJ2-3; a possible D gene is TRBD2 (5 bases). CDR1 is DFQATT, CDR2 SNEGSKA, per germline (reference sequence). The CDR3 contains 14 residues. The ends were cut back, 7 bases at V and 0 bases at J, with 14 bases in the middle. CDR3: CSVDSVPSTDTQYF. In DNA form, the CDR3 reads TGCAGTGTCGATAGCGTGCCTAGCACAGATACGCAGTATTTT.

The rearrangement joins TRBV11-2 to TRBJ1-2; D unclear. Trimming took 3 bases from V and 3 from J, leaving 8 bases between them. CDR1 and CDR2 from the germline V gene are SGHAT and FQNNGV. The CDR3 has 13 residues. CDR3 loop: CASSFGKHYGYTF. CDR3 sequence (DNA): TGTGCCAGCAGCTTTGGGAAACACTATGGCTACACCTTC.

This clonotype has a handful of counts. V usage is TRBV5-1 and J usage is TRBJ2-2; tentative D call: TRBD1 (6 bases). The V end was cut by 3 bases, the J end by 1 base, with 10 bases between. Germline CDR1 SGHRS, CDR2 YFSETQ. The CDR3 is 15 residues long. The CDR3 sequence: CASSSRDMNTGELFF. CDR3 coding DNA: TGCGCCAGCAGCTCTAGGGACATGAACACCGGGGAGCTGTTTTTT.

The chain employs TRBV7-2 and TRBJ2-5; D possibly corresponds to TRBD2 (6 bases). The V end lost 1 base, the J end lost 2 bases, and 11 bases lay between the germline ends. From germline, CDR1 is SGHTA and CDR2 FQGNSA. This CDR3 has 15 residues. CDR3 sequence reads: CASSLVGGAQETQYF. For the CDR3, the DNA is TGTGCCAGCAGCTTAGTAGGCGGGGCTCAAGAGACCCAGTACTTC.

The rearrangement joins TRBV29-1 to TRBJ2-3; D is ambiguous. The CDR3 runs to 14 residues. Germline CDR1 is SQVTM and CDR2 is ANQGSEA. Trimming took off 3 bases at V and 6 bases at J, with 16 bases between the two ends. CDR3 protein: CSVDSTRSPDTQYF. CDR3 nucleotides: TGCAGCGTTGACTCGACAAGATCTCCGGATACGCAGTATTTT.

The chain uses TRBV2 and TRBJ2-1; TRBD1 aligns across 7 bases. CDR3 size: 14 residues. Germline V lookup: CDR1 SNHLY, CDR2 FYNNEI. Trimming cost V 8 bases and J 6 bases; bases outside gene matches: 10. The CDR3 here is CASLFGQGVNEQFF. For the CDR3, the DNA is TGTGCCAGCTTGTTCGGTCAGGGGGTCAATGAGCAGTTCTTC. The full variable domain, rest sourced from reference TRBV2 and TRBJ2-1, is EPEVTQTPSHQVTQMGQEVILRCVPISNHLYFYWYRQILGQKVEFLVSFYNNEISEKSEIFDDQFSVERPDGSNFTLKIRSTKLEDSAMYFCASLFGQGVNEQFFGPGTRLTVL.